This TCR beta chain was found in a study of spatial heterogeneity in lung cancer. On the study more broadly: Detected beta-chain sequences consistently exceeded alpha-chain sequences. Study-wide points: Counts of expanded intratumoral alpha and beta TCRs tracked tumor mutation counts.

TCRdb recomputed calls from the 5' RACE reads with MiXCR, one row per CDR3 protein. The sample lists roughly 3,500 distinct CDR3 sequences, 8% to 9.5% seen once, with roughly 9.6% in the top ten. Time point meaning: sample taken at primary tumor resection. By proportion, this clonotype is medium-sized. Its antigen is not identified. V lost 7 bases and J lost 0, with 10 bases in between. The CDR3 consists of 13 residues. Germline V CDR1 and CDR2: SNHLY, FYNNEI. The source is a male donor with early-stage non-small cell lung cancer. This chain joins TRBV2 and TRBJ2-7; D gene uncertain. The sample was lung tumor tissue, taken at surgery. This chain's CDR3 is CASTRSDSYEQYF. The CDR3 nucleotides are TGTGCCAGCACACGGAGTGACTCCTACGAGCAGTACTTC.